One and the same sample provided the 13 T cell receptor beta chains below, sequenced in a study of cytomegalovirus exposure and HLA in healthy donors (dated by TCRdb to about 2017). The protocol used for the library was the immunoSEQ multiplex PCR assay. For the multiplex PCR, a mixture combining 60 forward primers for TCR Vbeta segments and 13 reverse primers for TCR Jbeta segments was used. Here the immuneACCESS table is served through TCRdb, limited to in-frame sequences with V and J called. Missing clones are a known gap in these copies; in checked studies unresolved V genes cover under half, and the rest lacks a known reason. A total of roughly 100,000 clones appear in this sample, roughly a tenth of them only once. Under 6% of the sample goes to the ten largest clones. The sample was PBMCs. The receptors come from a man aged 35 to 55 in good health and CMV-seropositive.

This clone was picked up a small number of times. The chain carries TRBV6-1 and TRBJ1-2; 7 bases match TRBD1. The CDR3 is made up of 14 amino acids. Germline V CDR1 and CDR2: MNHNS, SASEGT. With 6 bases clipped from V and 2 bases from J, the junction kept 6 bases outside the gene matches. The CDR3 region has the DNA TGTGCCAGCAGCCTTGAGACAGGGAACTATGGCTACACCTTC. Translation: CASSLETGNYGYTF.

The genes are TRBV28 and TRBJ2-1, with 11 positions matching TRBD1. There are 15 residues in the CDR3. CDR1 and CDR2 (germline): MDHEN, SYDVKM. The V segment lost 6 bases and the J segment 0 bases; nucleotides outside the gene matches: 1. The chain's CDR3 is CASRGTGGSYNEQFF. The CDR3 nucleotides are TGTGCCAGCAGGGGGACAGGGGGCTCCTACAATGAGCAGTTCTTC.

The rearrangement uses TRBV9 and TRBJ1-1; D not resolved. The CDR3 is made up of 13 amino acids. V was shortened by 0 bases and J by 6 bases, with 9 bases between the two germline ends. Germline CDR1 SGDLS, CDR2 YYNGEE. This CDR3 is CASSVVRVPEAFF. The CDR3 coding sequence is TGTGCCAGCAGCGTAGTCCGGGTCCCTGAAGCTTTCTTT.

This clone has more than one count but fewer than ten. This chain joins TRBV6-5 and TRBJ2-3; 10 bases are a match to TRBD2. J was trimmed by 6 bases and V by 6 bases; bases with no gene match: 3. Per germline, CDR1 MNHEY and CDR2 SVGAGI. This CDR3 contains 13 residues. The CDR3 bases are TGTGCCAGCAGGTCGGGACTAGCGGATACGCAGTATTTT. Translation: CASRSGLADTQYF.

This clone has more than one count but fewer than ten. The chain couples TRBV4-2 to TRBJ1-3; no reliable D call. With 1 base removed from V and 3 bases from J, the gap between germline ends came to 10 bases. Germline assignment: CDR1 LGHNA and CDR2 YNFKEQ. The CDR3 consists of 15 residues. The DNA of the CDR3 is TGTGCCAGCAGCCAAGGCTTCGCGCGTGGAAACACCATATATTTT. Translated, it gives CASSQGFARGNTIYF.

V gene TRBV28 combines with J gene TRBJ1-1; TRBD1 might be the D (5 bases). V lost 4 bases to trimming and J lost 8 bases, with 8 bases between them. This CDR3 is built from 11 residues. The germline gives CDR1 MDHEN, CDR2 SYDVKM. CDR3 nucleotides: TGTGCCAGCAGTTGGGAGGGGGAAGCTTTCTTT. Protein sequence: CASSWEGEAFF.

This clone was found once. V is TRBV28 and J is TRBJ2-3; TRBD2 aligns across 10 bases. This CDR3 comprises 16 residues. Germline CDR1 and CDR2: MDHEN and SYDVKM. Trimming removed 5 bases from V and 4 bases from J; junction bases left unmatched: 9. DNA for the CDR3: TGTGCCAGCAGTATCCTAGCGGGAGCGGACGCAGATACGCAGTATTTT. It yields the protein CASSILAGADADTQYF.

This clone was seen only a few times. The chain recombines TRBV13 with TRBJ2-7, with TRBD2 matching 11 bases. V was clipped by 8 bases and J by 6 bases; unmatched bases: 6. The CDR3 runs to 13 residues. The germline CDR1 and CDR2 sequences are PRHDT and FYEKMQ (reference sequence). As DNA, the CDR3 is TGTGCCAGCCAGACTAGCGGGATAGGCGAGCAGTACTTC. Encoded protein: CASQTSGIGEQYF. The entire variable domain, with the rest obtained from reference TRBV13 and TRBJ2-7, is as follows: AAGVIQSPRHLIKEKRETATLKCYPIPRHDTVYWYQQGPGQDPQFLISFYEKMQSDKGSIPDRFSAQQFSDYHSELNMSSLELGDSALYFCASQTSGIGEQYFGPGTRLTVT.

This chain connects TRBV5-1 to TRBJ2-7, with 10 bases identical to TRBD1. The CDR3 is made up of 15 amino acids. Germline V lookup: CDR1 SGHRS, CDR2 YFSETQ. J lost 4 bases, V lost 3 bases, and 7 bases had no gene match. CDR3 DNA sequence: TGCGCCAGCAGCTCGTCGGACAGGGGGAGGTACGAGCAGTACTTC. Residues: CASSSSDRGRYEQYF.

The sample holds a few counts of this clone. CDR3 coding DNA: TGTGCCAGCAGCTTGGGTTCGGGTAGCGGCACTGAAGCTTTCTTT. This gives the protein CASSLGSGSGTEAFF. The chain combines TRBV5-6 with TRBJ1-1, with unresolved D. V lost 0 bases to trimming and J lost 4 bases, with 13 bases between them. CDR1 is SGHDT, CDR2 YYEEEE, per germline. This CDR3 has 15 amino acids.

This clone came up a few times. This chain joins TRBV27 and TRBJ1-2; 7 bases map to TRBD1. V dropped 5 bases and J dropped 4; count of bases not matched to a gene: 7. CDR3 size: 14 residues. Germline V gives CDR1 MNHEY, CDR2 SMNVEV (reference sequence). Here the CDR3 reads CASSGGTATYGYTF. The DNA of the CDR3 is TGTGCCAGCAGTGGGGGGACAGCGACCTATGGCTACACCTTC.

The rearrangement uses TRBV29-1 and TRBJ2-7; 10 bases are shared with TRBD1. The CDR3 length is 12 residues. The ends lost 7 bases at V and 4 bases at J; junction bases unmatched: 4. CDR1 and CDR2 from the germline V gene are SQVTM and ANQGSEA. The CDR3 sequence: CSGGQGRYEQYF. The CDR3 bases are TGCAGCGGGGGACAGGGGAGATACGAGCAGTACTTC.

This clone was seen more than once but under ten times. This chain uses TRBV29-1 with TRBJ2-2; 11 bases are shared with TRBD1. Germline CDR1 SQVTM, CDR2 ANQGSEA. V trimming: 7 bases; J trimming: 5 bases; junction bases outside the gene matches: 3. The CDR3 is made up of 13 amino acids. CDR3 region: CSGWDRGTGELFF. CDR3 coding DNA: TGCAGCGGGTGGGACAGGGGGACCGGGGAGCTGTTTTTT.